The 10 T cell receptor beta chains presented below share a single source sample, sequenced in a study of T cell responses to AZD1222 COVID-19 vaccine. This table comes from immunoSEQ multiplex PCR, and its TCRdb copy is limited to in-frame clones, with some not included. The sample lists 110,000 to 150,000 clones, just over 85% occurring once. The sample consisted of peripheral blood, taken on day 0 of AZD1222 vaccination. The receptor source for this set is an adult in good health.

The chain uses TRBV7-3 and TRBJ2-1; 7 bases fit TRBD2. The CDR3 spans 16 residues. Germline V gene sequence: CDR1 SGHTA, CDR2 FQGTGA. The ends lost 1 base at V and 0 bases at J; junction bases unmatched: 3. CDR3 nucleotides: TGTGCCAGCAGCTTAAGGGGCGGGAGCTCCTACAATGAGCAGTTCTTC. It translates to CASSLRGGSSYNEQFF.

The chain recombines TRBV7-9 with TRBJ1-1; TRBD1 is a possible D gene (6 bases). CDR1 and CDR2 from the germline V gene are SEHNR and FQNEAQ (reference sequence). Between the trimmed V and J ends, which lost 2 bases and 0 bases, there was a span of 7 bases. The CDR3 loop spans 14 amino acids. CDR3 amino acids: CASSLTGLNTEAFF. In DNA, the CDR3 is TGTGCCAGCAGCTTAACAGGGTTGAACACTGAAGCTTTCTTT.

Worth noting for this clone: The sample contains more than one DNA sequence encoding this CDR3. The J gene is TRBJ1-1, the V gene TRBV28, with 9 bases identical to TRBD1. Germline V gene lookup returns CDR1 MDHEN and CDR2 SYDVKM. J lost 5 bases, V lost 3 bases, and 7 bases had no gene match. The CDR3 contains 15 residues. Written as DNA, the CDR3 is TGTGCCAGCAGTTTTCCCCGACAGGGGGTAACTGAAGCTTTCTTT. This encodes CASSFPRQGVTEAFF.

The chain employs TRBV7-9 and TRBJ2-5; D not certain. The CDR3 sequence is 13 residues long. Germline V gene data show CDR1 as SEHNR and CDR2 as FQNEAQ (reference sequence). With 5 bases removed from V and 4 bases from J, the gap between germline ends came to 11 bases. The CDR3 here is CASSPIAGETQYF. CDR3 DNA: TGTGCCAGCAGCCCTATCGCCGGAGAGACCCAGTACTTC.

J is TRBJ2-7 and V is TRBV6-5; 8 positions match TRBD1. CDR3 length: 15 residues. Germline V gene data show CDR1 as MNHEY and CDR2 as SVGAGI. V lost 5 bases and J lost 3; bases outside the gene matches: 9. In DNA, the CDR3 is TGTGCCAGCAGTAGCAGGGGGCATGGGTTCTACGAGCAGTACTTC. Encoded protein: CASSSRGHGFYEQYF.

This chain connects TRBV4-3 to TRBJ2-2, with TRBD2 identical over 8 bases. This CDR3 has 17 amino acids. The J segment lost 8 bases and the V segment lost 0 bases, leaving 11 bases of the junction unmatched. From germline, CDR1 is LGHNA and CDR2 YSLEER. The CDR3 loop reads CASSQDGSGGPIGELFF. The CDR3, as DNA: TGCGCCAGCAGCCAAGATGGATCGGGAGGGCCGATAGGGGAGCTGTTTTTT.

The genes are TRBV4-2 and TRBJ2-3; TRBD2 aligns across 8 bases. CDR1 and CDR2 (germline): LGHNA, YNFKEQ. V was clipped by 4 bases and J by 1 base; unmatched bases: 4. The CDR3 sequence is 15 residues long. CDR3 protein: CASSPGLARTDTQYF. DNA for the CDR3: TGTGCCAGCAGCCCCGGACTAGCTCGCACAGATACGCAGTATTTT.

The V and J genes are TRBV7-3 and TRBJ2-3; D remains ambiguous. Germline V gene lookup returns CDR1 SGHTA and CDR2 FQGTGA. The CDR3 loop spans 14 amino acids. Between the trimmed V and J ends, which lost 5 bases and 7 bases, there was a span of 16 bases. CDR3 sequence reads: CASSPTSSLNTQYF. The CDR3, as DNA: TGTGCCAGCAGCCCCACATCCTCTTTGAATACGCAGTATTTT.

The V and J genes are TRBV7-9 and TRBJ2-3; D remains unclear. The V and J ends lost 1 base and 3 bases respectively, with 17 bases between them. From germline, CDR1 is SEHNR and CDR2 FQNEAQ (reference sequence). The CDR3 extends over 17 amino acids. CDR3 coding DNA: TGTGCCAGCAGCTTAGAAGTGGGTAGCTGGGGTACAGATACGCAGTATTTT. It codes for CASSLEVGSWGTDTQYF.

The chain joins TRBV16 to TRBJ2-5; D uncertain. This CDR3 region has 16 residues. Trimming took off 0 bases at V and 5 bases at J, with 16 bases between the two ends. CDR1 is KGHSY, CDR2 FQNENV, per germline. CDR3 DNA: TGTGCCAGCAGCCAATCAGCTAATTGGGTTATGGAGACCCAGTACTTC. Amino acids: CASSQSANWVMETQYF.